Detailed here is one TCR beta chain. Its antigen is currently unknown. V was pared by 3 bases and J by 2 bases, with 8 bases of the junction left unmatched. The CDR3 contains 17 residues. Germline V gene data show CDR1 as SEHNR and CDR2 as FQNEAQ (reference sequence). Alongside a J-beta primer mix, a sample-barcoded 5' primer served in a second PCR lasting about 7 to 11 cycles. TCRdb processed the 5' RACE reads anew with MiXCR; each CDR3 protein has one entry. The sample holds more than 900,000 distinct CDR3 sequences, roughly a quarter seen once. The sample originates from a study of blood T cells in healthy people across ages. General study findings and limits: Higher diversity, along with more naive CD4+ cells, distinguished long-lived donors from aged donors.

The sample also formed part of further work on T cells of mothers and their children.

Sequenced material: blood. This clonotype originated in a girl aged 2-15 years in good health. The rearrangement links TRBV7-9 to TRBJ2-3; 10 bases agree with TRBD2. The CDR3 DNA is TGTGCCAGCAGCTTCGTAGGACTAGCGGAGATCACAGATACGCAGTATTTT. Translation gives CASSFVGLAEITDTQYF.